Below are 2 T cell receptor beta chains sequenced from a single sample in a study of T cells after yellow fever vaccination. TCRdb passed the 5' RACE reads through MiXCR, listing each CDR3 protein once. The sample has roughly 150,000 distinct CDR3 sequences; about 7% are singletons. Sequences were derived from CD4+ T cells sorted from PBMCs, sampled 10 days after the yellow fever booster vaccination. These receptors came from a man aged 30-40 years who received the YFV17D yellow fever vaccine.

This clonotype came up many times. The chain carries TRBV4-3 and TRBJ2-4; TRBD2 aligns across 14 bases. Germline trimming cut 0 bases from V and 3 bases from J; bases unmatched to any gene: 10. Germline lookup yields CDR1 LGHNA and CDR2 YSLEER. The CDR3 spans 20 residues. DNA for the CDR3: TGCGCCAGCAGCCAAGATGTGGGGACTAGCGGGAGTTTTGGCAAAAACATTCAGTACTTC. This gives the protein CASSQDVGTSGSFGKNIQYF.

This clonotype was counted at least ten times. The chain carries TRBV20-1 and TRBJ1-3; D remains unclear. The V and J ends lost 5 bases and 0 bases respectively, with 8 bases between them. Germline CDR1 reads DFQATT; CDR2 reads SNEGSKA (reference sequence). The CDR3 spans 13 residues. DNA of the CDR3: TGCAGTGCTCCCATGCCCTCTGGAAACACCATATATTTT. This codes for CSAPMPSGNTIYF.